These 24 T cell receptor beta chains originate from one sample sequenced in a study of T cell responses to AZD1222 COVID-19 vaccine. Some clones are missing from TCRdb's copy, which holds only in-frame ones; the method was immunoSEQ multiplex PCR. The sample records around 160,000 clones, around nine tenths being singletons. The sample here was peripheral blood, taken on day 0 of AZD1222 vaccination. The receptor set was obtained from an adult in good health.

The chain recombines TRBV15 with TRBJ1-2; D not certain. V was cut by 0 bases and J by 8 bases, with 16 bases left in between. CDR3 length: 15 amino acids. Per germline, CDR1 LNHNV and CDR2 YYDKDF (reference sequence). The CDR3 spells CATSRDRVGLGGYTF. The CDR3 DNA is TGTGCCACCAGCAGAGACCGGGTAGGTCTTGGGGGCTACACCTTC.

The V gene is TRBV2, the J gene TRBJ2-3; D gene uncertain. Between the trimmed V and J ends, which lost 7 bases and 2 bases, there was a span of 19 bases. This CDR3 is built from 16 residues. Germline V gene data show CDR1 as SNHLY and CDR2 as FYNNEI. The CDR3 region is CASTRNGPGFTDTQYF. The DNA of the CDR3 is TGTGCCAGCACTCGCAACGGGCCCGGCTTCACAGATACGCAGTATTTT.

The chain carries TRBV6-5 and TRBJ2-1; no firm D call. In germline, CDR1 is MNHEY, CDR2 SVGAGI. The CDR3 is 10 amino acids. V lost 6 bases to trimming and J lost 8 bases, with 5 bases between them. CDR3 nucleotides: TGTGCCAGCAGATACGATGAGCAGTTCTTC. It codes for CASRYDEQFF.

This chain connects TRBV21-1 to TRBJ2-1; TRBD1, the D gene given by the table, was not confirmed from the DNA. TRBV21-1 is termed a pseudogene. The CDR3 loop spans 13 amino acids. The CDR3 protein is CASSEQGAGEQFF. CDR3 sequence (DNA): TGTGCCAGCAGCGAGCAGGGGGCCGGTGAGCAGTTCTTC.

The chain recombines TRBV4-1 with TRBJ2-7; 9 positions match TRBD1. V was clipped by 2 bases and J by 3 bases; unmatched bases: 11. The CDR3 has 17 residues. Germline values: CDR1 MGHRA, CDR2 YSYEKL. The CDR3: CASSQYTGTGMIYEQYF. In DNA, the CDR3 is TGCGCCAGCAGCCAATATACCGGGACAGGGATGATCTACGAGCAGTACTTC.

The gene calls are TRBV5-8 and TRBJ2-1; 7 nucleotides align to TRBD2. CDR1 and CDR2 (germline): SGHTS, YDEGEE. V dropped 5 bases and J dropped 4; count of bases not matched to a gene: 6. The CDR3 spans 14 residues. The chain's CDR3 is CASSRAGAYNEQFF. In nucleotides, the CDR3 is TGTGCCAGCAGTCGGGCGGGAGCATACAATGAGCAGTTCTTC. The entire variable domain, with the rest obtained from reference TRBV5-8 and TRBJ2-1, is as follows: EAGVTQSPTHLIKTRGQQATLRCSPISGHTSVYWYQQALGLGLQFLLWYDEGEERNRGNFPPRFSGRQFPNYSSELNVNALELEDSALYLCASSRAGAYNEQFFGPGTRLTVL.

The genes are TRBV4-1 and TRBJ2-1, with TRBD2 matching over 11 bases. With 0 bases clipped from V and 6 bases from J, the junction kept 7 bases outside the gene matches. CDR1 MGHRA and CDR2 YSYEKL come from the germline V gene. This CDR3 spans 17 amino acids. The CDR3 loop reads CASSQDWPSGGTNEQFF. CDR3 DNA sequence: TGCGCCAGCAGCCAAGATTGGCCTAGCGGGGGGACCAATGAGCAGTTCTTC.

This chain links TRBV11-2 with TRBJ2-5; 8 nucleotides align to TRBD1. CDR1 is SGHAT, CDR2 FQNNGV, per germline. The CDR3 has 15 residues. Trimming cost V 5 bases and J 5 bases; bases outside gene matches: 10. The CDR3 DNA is TGTGCCAGCAGCCCGGGGCAGGGGGCGTCGGAGACCCAGTACTTC. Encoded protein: CASSPGQGASETQYF.

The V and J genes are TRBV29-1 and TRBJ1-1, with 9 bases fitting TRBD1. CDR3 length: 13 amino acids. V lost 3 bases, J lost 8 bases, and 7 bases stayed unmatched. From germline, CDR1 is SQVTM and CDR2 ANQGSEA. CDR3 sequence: CSVDRTGANEAFF. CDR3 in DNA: TGCAGCGTTGATCGGACAGGGGCTAACGAAGCTTTCTTT.

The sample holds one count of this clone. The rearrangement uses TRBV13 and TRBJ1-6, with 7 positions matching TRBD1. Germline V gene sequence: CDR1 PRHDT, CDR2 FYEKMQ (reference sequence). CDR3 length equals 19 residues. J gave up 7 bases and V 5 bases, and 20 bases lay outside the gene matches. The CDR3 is CASSPSQKSTGRRNSPLHF. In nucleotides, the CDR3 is TGTGCCAGCAGCCCTTCACAAAAGTCGACAGGGAGACGAAATTCACCCCTCCACTTT.

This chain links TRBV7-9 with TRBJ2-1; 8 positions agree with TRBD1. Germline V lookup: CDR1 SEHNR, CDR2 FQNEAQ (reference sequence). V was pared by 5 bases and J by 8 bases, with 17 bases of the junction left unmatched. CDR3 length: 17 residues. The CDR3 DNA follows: TGTGCCAGCAGCCCGACCTACGGACAGGGCCAAATGGATGAGCAGTTCTTC. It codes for CASSPTYGQGQMDEQFF.

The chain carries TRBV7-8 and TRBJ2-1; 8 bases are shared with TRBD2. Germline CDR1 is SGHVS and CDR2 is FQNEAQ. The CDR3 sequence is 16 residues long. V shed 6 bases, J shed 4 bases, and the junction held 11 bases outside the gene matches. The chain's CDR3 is CASSSLAAGGYNEQFF. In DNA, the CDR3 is TGTGCCAGCAGTTCCCTTGCGGCGGGAGGATACAATGAGCAGTTCTTC.

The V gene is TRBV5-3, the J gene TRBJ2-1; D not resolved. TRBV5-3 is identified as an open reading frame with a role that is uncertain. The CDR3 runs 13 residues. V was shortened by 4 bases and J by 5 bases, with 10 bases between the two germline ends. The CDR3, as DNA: TGTGCCAGAAGCGTTTCCGCCGACAATGAGCAGTTCTTC. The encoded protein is CARSVSADNEQFF.

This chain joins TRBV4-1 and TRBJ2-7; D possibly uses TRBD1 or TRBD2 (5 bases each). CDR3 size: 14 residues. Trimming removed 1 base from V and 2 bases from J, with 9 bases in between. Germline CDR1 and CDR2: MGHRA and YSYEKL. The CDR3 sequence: CASSQVGATYEQYF. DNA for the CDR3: TGCGCCAGCAGCCAAGTCGGGGCCACCTACGAGCAGTACTTC.

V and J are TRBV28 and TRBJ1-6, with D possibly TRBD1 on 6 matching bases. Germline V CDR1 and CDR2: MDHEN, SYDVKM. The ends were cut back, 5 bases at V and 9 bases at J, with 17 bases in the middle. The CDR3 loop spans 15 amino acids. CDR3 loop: CASSPTTGNGSPLHF. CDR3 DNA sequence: TGTGCCAGCAGTCCCACAACAGGGAACGGTTCACCCCTCCACTTT. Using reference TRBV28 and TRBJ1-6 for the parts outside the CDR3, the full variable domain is DVKVTQSSRYLVKRTGEKVFLECVQDMDHENMFWYRQDPGLGLRLIYFSYDVKMKEKGDIPEGYSVSREKKERFSLILESASTNQTSMYLCASSPTTGNGSPLHFGNGTRLTVT.

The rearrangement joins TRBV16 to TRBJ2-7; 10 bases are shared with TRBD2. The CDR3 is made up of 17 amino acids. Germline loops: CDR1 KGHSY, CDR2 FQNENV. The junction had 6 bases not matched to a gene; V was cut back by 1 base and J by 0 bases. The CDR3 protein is CASSQLGRTSGSYEQYF. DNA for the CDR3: TGTGCCAGCAGCCAATTGGGTAGGACTAGCGGCTCCTACGAGCAGTACTTC. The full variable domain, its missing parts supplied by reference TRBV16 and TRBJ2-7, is GEEVAQTPKHLVRGEGQKAKLYCAPIKGHSYVFWYQQVLKNEFKFLISFQNENVFDETGMPKERFSAKCLPNSPCSLEIQATKLEDSAVYFCASSQLGRTSGSYEQYFGPGTRLTVT.

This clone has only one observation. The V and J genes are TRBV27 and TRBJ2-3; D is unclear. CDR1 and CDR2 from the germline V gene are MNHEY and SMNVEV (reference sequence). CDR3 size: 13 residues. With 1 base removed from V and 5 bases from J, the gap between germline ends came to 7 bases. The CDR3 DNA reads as TGTGCCAGCAGTTTATATGGGGAAGATACGCAGTATTTT. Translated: CASSLYGEDTQYF.

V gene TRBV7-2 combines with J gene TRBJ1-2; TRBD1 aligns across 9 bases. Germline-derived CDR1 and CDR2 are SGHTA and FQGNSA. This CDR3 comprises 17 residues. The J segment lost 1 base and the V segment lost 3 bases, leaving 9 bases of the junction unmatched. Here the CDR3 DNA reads TGTGCCAGCAGCTTCGGTGGGACAGGGCCATTTAACTATGGCTACACCTTC. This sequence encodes CASSFGGTGPFNYGYTF.

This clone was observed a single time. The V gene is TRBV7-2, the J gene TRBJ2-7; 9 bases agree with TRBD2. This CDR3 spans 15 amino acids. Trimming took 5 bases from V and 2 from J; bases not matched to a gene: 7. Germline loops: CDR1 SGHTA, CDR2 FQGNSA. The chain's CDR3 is CASSVTSGIAYEQYF. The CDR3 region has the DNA TGTGCCAGCAGCGTGACTAGCGGAATAGCCTACGAGCAGTACTTC.

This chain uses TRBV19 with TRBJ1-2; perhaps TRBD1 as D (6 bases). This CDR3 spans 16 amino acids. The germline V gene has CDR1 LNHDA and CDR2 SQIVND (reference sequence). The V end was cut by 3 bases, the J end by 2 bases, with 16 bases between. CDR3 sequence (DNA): TGTGCCAGTAGTATTTCGGGACACCGAACCAACTATGGCTACACCTTC. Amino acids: CASSISGHRTNYGYTF.

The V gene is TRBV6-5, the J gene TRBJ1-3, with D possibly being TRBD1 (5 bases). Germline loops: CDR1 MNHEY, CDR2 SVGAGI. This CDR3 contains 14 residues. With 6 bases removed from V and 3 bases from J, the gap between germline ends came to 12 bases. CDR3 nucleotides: TGTGCCAGCAGACCAGCGGGGCTTGGAAACACCATATATTTT. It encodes CASRPAGLGNTIYF.

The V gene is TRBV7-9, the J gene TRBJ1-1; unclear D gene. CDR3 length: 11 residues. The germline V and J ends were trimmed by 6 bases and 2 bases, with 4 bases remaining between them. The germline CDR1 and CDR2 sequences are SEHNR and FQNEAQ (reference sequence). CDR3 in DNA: TGTGCCAGCAGAGTCAACACTGAAGCTTTCTTT. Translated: CASRVNTEAFF.

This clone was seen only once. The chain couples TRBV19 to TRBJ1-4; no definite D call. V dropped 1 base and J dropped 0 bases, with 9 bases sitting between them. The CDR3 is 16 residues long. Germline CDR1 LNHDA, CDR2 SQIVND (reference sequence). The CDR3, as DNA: TGTGCCAGTAGTATAGGATGGACTGCAACTAATGAAAAACTGTTTTTT. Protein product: CASSIGWTATNEKLFF.

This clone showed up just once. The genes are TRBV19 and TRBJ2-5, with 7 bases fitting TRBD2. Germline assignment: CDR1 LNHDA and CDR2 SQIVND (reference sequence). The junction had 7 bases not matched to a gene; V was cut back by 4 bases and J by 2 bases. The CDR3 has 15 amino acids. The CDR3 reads CASSRASGSQETQYF. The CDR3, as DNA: TGTGCCAGTAGTAGGGCTAGCGGTAGTCAAGAGACCCAGTACTTC.